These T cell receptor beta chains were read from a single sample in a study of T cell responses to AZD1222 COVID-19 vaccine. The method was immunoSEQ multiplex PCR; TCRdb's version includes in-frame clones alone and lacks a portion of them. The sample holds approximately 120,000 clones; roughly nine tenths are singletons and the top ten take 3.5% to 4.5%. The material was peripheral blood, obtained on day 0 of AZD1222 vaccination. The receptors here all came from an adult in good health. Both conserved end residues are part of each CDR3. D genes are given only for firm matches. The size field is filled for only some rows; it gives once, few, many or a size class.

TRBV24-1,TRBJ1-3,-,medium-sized,TGTGCCACCAGTGATGCAGGGACCTCTGGAAACACCATATATTTT,CATSDAGTSGNTIYF
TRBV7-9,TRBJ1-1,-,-,TGTGCCAGCAGGGGAAGACAGAACACTGAAGCTTTCTTT,CASRGRQNTEAFF
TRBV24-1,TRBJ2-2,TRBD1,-,TGTGCCACCAGAGAGGGGGCTGCCGGGGAGCTGTTTTTT,CATREGAAGELFF
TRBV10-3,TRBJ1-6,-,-,TGTGCCATCAGTCGGGAGACAGGCGGGGATTCACCCCTCCACTTT,CAISRETGGDSPLHF
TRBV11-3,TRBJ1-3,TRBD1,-,TGTGCCAGCAGCCAAGGGGGACAGGGTGCTGGAAACACCATATATTTT,CASSQGGQGAGNTIYF
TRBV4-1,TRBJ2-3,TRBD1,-,TGCGCCAGCAGCCAAGACGACAGGGGCACAGATACGCAGTATTTT,CASSQDDRGTDTQYF
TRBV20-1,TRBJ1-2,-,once,TGCAGCGCCGCGGAGGGATATGGCTACACCTTC,CSAAEGYGYTF
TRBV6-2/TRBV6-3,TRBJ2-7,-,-,TGTGCCAGCAGCCTCGGACAGAATTACGAGCAGTACTTC,CASSLGQNYEQYF
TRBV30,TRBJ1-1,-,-,TGTGCCTGGACTAGATCGTGGGGCCTGGTCACTGAAGCTTTCTTT,CAWTRSWGLVTEAFF
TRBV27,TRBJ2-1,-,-,TGTGCCAGCAGTTTATCCGGGGTCAGCGGGGAGCAGTTCTTC,CASSLSGVSGEQFF
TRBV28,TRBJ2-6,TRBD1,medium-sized,TGTGCCAGCTCTTCGGGACAGGTCTCTGGGGCCAACGTCCTGACTTTC,CASSSGQVSGANVLTF
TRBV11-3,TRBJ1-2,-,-,TGTGCCAGCAGCCCAGCGGTAGGGCACTATGGCTACACCTTC,CASSPAVGHYGYTF
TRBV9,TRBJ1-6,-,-,TGTGCCAGCAGCGTAGGGGGTGCGGCCGACAATTCACCCCTCCACTTT,CASSVGGAADNSPLHF
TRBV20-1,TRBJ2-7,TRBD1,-,TGCAGTGCTTGGACAGGGGGAGAGCAGTACTTC,CSAWTGGEQYF
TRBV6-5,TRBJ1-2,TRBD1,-,TGTGCCAGCTTAATTACAACAGGGGACTATGGCTACACCTTC,CASLITTGDYGYTF
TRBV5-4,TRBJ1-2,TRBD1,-,TGTGCCAGCAGCCGTCCCGGGACAGGGAACGGCTACACCTTC,CASSRPGTGNGYTF
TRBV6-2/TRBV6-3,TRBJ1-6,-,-,TGTGCCAGCAGCCCCGACGGCCCGAAGACACCCCTCCACTTT,CASSPDGPKTPLHF
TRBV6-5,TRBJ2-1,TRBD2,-,TGTGCCAGCACCGCCGGGGGGGAGCGTAATGAGCAGTTCTTC,CASTAGGERNEQFF
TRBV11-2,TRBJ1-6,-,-,TGTGCCAGCAACCGTATTAGCTCCTATAATTCACCCCTCCACTTT,CASNRISSYNSPLHF
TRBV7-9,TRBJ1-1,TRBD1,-,TGTGCCAGCAGCTTAGGGGACAGGGACCGAACTGAAGCTTTCTTT,CASSLGDRDRTEAFF
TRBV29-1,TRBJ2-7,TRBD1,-,TGCAGCGTTGACACCGGGACAGGGGGTGGTGAGCAGTACTTC,CSVDTGTGGGEQYF
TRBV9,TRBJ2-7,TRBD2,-,TGTGCCAGCAGCGGGACTAGCGGTTACGAGCAGTACTTC,CASSGTSGYEQYF
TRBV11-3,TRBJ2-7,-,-,TGTGCCAGCAGCTTATCCAGTAGCTCCTACGAGCAGTACTTC,CASSLSSSSYEQYF
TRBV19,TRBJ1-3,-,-,TGTGCCATCCCAGTGGGTAACACCATATATTTT,CAIPVGNTIYF
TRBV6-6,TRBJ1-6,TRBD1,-,TGTGCCAGCAGAAAACAGGGGCTCTATAATTCACCCCTCCACTTT,CASRKQGLYNSPLHF
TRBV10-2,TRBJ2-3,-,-,TGCGCCAGCAGCAGGGCCCCTAGCACAGATACGCAGTATTTT,CASSRAPSTDTQYF
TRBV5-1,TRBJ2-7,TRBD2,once,TGCGCCAGCAGCTTGGGGACTAGCGGGGGAACTTCCTACGAGCAGTACTTC,CASSLGTSGGTSYEQYF
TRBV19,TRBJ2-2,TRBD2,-,TGTGCCAGTAGTATCCCGGGACTAGCGGGGGATGTCGGGGAGCTGTTTTTT,CASSIPGLAGDVGELFF
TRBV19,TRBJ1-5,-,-,TGTGCCAGTAGTATGGGTGGGTTTAGCAATCAGCCCCAGCATTTT,CASSMGGFSNQPQHF
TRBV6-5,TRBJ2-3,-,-,TGTGCCAGCAGTTACTCGACAGTTAGCACAGATACGCAGTATTTT,CASSYSTVSTDTQYF
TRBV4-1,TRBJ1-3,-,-,TGCGCCAGCAGCCAACCCCGGTCGGGGGGTGGAAACACCATATATTTT,CASSQPRSGGGNTIYF
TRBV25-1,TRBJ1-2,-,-,TGTGCCAGCAGTACCGGGGGAGGGGATGGCTACACCTTC,CASSTGGGDGYTF
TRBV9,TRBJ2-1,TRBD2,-,TGTGCCAGCAGCCCAGGGACTAGCAAACCTGATGAGCAGTTCTTC,CASSPGTSKPDEQFF
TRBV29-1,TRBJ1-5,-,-,TGCAGCGTTGTACTCGCAGGGAGGTATAGCAATCAGCCCCAGCATTTT,CSVVLAGRYSNQPQHF
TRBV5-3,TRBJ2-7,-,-,TGTGCCAGAAGCCTTATGCGGGGTGCAACCTCCTACGAGCAGTACTTC,CARSLMRGATSYEQYF
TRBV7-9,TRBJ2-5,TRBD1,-,TGTGCCAGCAGCCCCTGGGGGCCGGGACAGGGGATGGAAGAGACCCAGTACTTC,CASSPWGPGQGMEETQYF
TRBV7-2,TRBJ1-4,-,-,TGTGCCAGCAGCTCGTCAGGAACCGTGAATGAAAAACTGTTTTTT,CASSSSGTVNEKLFF
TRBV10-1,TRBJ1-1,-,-,TGCGCCAGCAGTACTCGGCCCACAGGCACTGAAGCTTTCTTT,CASSTRPTGTEAFF
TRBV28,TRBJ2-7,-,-,TGTGCCAGCAGTGTCGGCAAGAGCTCCTACGAGCAGTACTTC,CASSVGKSSYEQYF
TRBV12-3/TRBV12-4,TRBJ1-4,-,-,TGTGCCAGCAGTTTCCTCACTAATGAAAAACTGTTTTTT,CASSFLTNEKLFF
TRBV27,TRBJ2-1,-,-,TGTGCCAGCAGCAAACCAGGGGGGAGGGAGCAGTTCTTC,CASSKPGGREQFF
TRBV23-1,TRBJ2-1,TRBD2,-,TGCGCCAGCAGTCAATTTGGACTAGCGGGGGGAAATGAGCAGTTCTTC,CASSQFGLAGGNEQFF
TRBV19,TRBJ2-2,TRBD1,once,TGTGCCAGTAGGAACTCACAGGGGGCCGGGGAGCTGTTTTTT,CASRNSQGAGELFF
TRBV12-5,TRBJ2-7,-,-,TGTGCTAGTGGTTCCCGCCCCATAACCCAGGACTACGAGCAGTACTTC,CASGSRPITQDYEQYF
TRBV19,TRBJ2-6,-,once,TGTGCCAGTAGTACCCAGCGCGGGGAAGGTGGGGCCAACGTCCTGACTTTC,CASSTQRGEGGANVLTF
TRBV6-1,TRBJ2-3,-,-,TGTGCCAGCAGTGAAAGTATGGCTAGCGATACAGATACGCAGTATTTT,CASSESMASDTDTQYF
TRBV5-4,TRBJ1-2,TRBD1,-,TGTGCCAGCAGCTTCGACAGGGGCGGAGGCTACACCTTC,CASSFDRGGGYTF
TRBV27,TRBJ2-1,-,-,TGTGCCAGCAGTAGACAGGTGAGAAGTGAGCAGTTCTTC,CASSRQVRSEQFF
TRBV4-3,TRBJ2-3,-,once,TGCGCCAGCAGCCAAGATCTCACGGGGGCTCGCACAGATACGCAGTATTTT,CASSQDLTGARTDTQYF
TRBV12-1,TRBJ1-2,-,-,TGTGCCAGCAGCTTGAGGCTACTTGGCTACACCTTC,CASSLRLLGYTF
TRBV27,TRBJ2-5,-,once,TGTGCCAGCACCGAGTGGGTAAGGGGACAAGAGACCCAGTACTTC,CASTEWVRGQETQYF